Listed below are T cell receptor beta chains from one sample, sequenced in a study of vaccination effects on CD4 cells after COVID-19. Antigens of these TCRs are unknown. Assay: immunoSEQ multiplex PCR; the TCRdb copy retains only in-frame clones and omits some. The table lists approximately 47,000 clones, roughly 72% of them singletons. The sample was CD4+ T cells from PBMCs cultured without peptide, taken after COVID-19 vaccination. Receptors were obtained from a human donor who received a COVID-19 vaccine. Both conserved end residues are part of each CDR3. D genes are given only for firm matches. Not all rows give a size; the values are once, few, many and, for expanded clones, a class.

CDR3aa	CDR3nt	v_gene	abundance	d_gene	j_gene	len
CAISELTGGTGELFF	TGTGCCATCAGTGAGTTGACCGGCGGCACCGGGGAGCTGTTTTTT	TRBV10-3	.	.	TRBJ2-2	15
CASSIDLVGMGYGYTF	TGTGCCAGTAGTATAGATCTTGTGGGTATGGGCTATGGCTACACCTTC	TRBV19	.	.	TRBJ1-2	16
CASSRDKNTEAFF	TGTGCCAGCAGCCGGGACAAGAACACTGAAGCTTTCTTT	TRBV7-7	.	.	TRBJ1-1	13
CASSETGGVAGNTIYF	TGTGCCAGTAGTGAGACAGGCGGAGTTGCTGGAAACACCATATATTTT	TRBV19	.	.	TRBJ1-3	16
CASSDSVWTYEQYF	TGTGCCAGTTCCGACAGTGTCTGGACCTACGAGCAGTACTTC	TRBV19	.	.	TRBJ2-7	14
CSGGEDGYTF	TGCAGCGGGGGGGAGGATGGCTACACCTTC	TRBV29-1	.	.	TRBJ1-2	10
CAIRMEDRGSYEQYF	TGTGCCATCAGGATGGAGGACAGGGGGTCCTACGAGCAGTACTTC	TRBV10-3	few	TRBD1	TRBJ2-7	15
CASSSETIYQGPGETQYF	TGTGCCAGTAGTTCGGAGACAATTTACCAGGGGCCGGGGGAGACCCAGTACTTC	TRBV19	.	.	TRBJ2-5	18
CASSLGTLKASSSGNTIYF	TGTGCCAGCAGCTTAGGGACTCTTAAGGCCTCGAGCTCTGGAAACACCATATATTTT	TRBV7-9	.	.	TRBJ1-3	19
CASSLWAGGDPSTEAFF	TGTGCCAGCAGCTTGTGGGCAGGGGGGGACCCGAGCACTGAAGCTTTCTTT	TRBV5-5	.	TRBD1	TRBJ1-1	17
CASRSRGQGNYGYTF	TGTGCCAGCAGATCCCGAGGACAGGGAAACTATGGCTACACCTTC	TRBV6-5	.	TRBD1	TRBJ1-2	15
CASSYTDGQETQYF	TGTGCCAGCAGCTACACTGACGGTCAAGAGACCCAGTACTTC	TRBV7-9	.	.	TRBJ2-5	14
CASSVQGTPSEQYF	TGTGCCAGCAGTGTACAGGGGACTCCTAGCGAGCAGTACTTC	TRBV5-4	.	.	TRBJ2-7	14
CASSPRGDRSNQPQHF	TGTGCCAGCTCACCACGGGGGGACAGGTCCAATCAGCCCCAGCATTTT	TRBV18	.	TRBD1	TRBJ1-5	16
CASSLGVAGSYGYTF	TGTGCCAGCAGCTTAGGAGTGGCGGGGTCCTATGGCTACACCTTC	TRBV7-9	.	.	TRBJ1-2	15
CASMASGEGTGNTIYF	TGTGCCAGTATGGCATCCGGGGAGGGAACAGGAAACACCATATATTTT	TRBV19	.	.	TRBJ1-3	16
CASSREVDEQYF	TGTGCCAGCTCACGGGAGGTCGACGAGCAGTACTTC	TRBV18	.	.	TRBJ2-7	12
CATSGQGSYNEQFF	TGTGCCACCAGTGGGCAGGGGTCCTACAATGAGCAGTTCTTC	TRBV24-1	.	.	TRBJ2-1	14
CASSPRQANYGYTF	TGTGCCAGCAGCCCAAGACAGGCTAACTATGGCTACACCTTC	TRBV3-1/TRBV3-2	.	.	TRBJ1-2	14
CASSSEQGLSYEQYF	TGTGCCAGCAGCTCCGAACAGGGGCTCTCCTACGAGCAGTACTTC	TRBV5-4	.	TRBD1	TRBJ2-7	15
CASSPPSRGSAEQYF	TGTGCCAGCTCACCACCATCCAGGGGGTCGGCCGAGCAGTACTTC	TRBV18	few	TRBD1	TRBJ2-7	15
CASSLGVQGNQPQHF	TGCGCCAGCAGCTTGGGGGTCCAGGGCAATCAGCCCCAGCATTTT	TRBV5-1	.	.	TRBJ1-5	15
CASSPGLENTDTQYF	TGTGCCAGCAGCCCGGGACTAGAAAACACAGATACGCAGTATTTT	TRBV7-9	.	TRBD2	TRBJ2-3	15